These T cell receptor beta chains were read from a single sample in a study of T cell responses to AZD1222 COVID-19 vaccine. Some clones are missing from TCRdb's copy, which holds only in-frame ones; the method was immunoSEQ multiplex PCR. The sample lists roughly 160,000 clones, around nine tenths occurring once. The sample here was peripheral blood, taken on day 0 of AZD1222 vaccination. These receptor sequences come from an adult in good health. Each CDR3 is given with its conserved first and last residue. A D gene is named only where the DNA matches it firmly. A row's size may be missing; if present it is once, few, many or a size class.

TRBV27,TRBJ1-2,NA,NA,TGTGCCAGCAGTTTAGCAGGGACTAACTATGGCTACACCTTC,CASSLAGTNYGYTF
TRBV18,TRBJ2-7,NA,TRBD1,TGTGCCAGCTCACCACCTTCTGGGACAGTTCGCTCCTACGAGCAGTACTTC,CASSPPSGTVRSYEQYF
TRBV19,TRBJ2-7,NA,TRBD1,TGTGCCAGTAGTGACCCAGGGGGAACCGTGCCCTACGAGCAGTACTTC,CASSDPGGTVPYEQYF
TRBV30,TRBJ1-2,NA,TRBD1,TGTGCCTGGAGTAGGGACAGGCCCTATGGCTACACCTTC,CAWSRDRPYGYTF
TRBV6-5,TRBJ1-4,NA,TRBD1,TGTGCCAGCACACAGGGGAGGGGAAATGAAAAACTGTTTTTT,CASTQGRGNEKLFF
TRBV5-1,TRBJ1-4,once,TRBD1,TGCGCCAGCAGCAGGACAGGGGTAACTAATGAAAAACTGTTTTTT,CASSRTGVTNEKLFF
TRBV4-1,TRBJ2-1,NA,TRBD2,TGCGCCAGCAGCCAAATTGCCGGGACTAGCGGGAGACTTGAGCAGTTCTTC,CASSQIAGTSGRLEQFF
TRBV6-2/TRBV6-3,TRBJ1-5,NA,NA,TGTGCCAGCAGTTACTCGAACGGGAATCAGCCCCAGCATTTT,CASSYSNGNQPQHF
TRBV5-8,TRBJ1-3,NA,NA,TGTGCCAGCAGCGGCGGGGGGACAGGAAACACCATATATTTT,CASSGGGTGNTIYF
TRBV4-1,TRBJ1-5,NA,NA,TGCGCCAGCAGCCAGGCCGACCCTAGCAATCAGCCCCAGCATTTT,CASSQADPSNQPQHF
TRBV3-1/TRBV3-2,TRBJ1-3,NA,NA,TGTGCCAGCAGCCAGGCCGGGGAGTTAGTCCTCTCTGGAAACACCATATATTTT,CASSQAGELVLSGNTIYF
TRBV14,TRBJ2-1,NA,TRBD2,TGTGCCAGCAGCCGCCCGGGACTAGCGGGAGGGGGTGAGCAGTTCTTC,CASSRPGLAGGGEQFF
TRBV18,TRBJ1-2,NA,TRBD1,TGTGCCAGCTCACCAGGAGGGACAGGGGTTAACTATGGCTACACCTTC,CASSPGGTGVNYGYTF
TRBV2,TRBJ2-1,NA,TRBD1,TGTGCCAGCAGCAGGGACAGCCTTAATGAGCAGTTCTTC,CASSRDSLNEQFF
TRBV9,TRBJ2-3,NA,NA,TGTGCCAGCAGCGTAGGTTTAGGGCCCCCCACAGATACGCAGTATTTT,CASSVGLGPPTDTQYF
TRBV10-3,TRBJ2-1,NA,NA,TGTGCCATCAGTGGGCAAGCGGGCTACAATGAGCAGTTCTTC,CAISGQAGYNEQFF
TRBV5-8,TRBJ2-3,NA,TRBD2,TGTGCCAGCAGCCCACGACGACTAGCGGGTAAAGATACGCAGTATTTT,CASSPRRLAGKDTQYF
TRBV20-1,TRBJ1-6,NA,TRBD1,TGCAGTGCTAGTGGCAGGCCAGGACAGGGCTCACCCCTCCACTTT,CSASGRPGQGSPLHF
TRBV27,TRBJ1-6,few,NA,TGTGCCAGCAGTTTCGTTAGGGGAGGGACGGATTCACCCCTCCACTTT,CASSFVRGGTDSPLHF
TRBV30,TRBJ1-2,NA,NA,TGTGCCTGGAGTTTTCGCCAGTCCCGATACGCCTTC,CAWSFRQSRYAF
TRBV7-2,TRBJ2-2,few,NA,TGTGTGTCTGGGACTGTGAACACCGGGGAGCTGTTTTTT,CVSGTVNTGELFF
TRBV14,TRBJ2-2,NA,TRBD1,TGTGCCAGCAGCCACCCGGGACAGGGGGCCCTGCGGAACACCGGGGAGCTGTTTTTT,CASSHPGQGALRNTGELFF
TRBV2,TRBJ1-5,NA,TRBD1,TGTGCCAGCAGTACCCAAACTCAAGACAGGGAGCCACTTAATAGCAATCAGCCCCAGCATTTT,CASSTQTQDREPLNSNQPQHF
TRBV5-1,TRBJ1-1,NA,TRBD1,TGCGCCAGCAGCTTGGAGGGGGCAGTGTACACTGAAGCTTTCTTT,CASSLEGAVYTEAFF
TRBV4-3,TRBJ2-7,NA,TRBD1,TGCGCCAGCAGCCAAAGCCGGGACAGTGACGAGCAGTACTTC,CASSQSRDSDEQYF
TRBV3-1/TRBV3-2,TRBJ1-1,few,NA,TGTGCCAGCAGCCAAGAGTACAGCGTAAACACTGAAGCTTTCTTT,CASSQEYSVNTEAFF
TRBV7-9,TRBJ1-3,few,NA,TGTGCCAGCAGCTTAGCAAGGGGAAACACCATATATTTT,CASSLARGNTIYF
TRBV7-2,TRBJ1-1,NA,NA,TGTGCCAGCAGCTTAGAGCAGGGCGGGGTTTCTGAAGCTTTCTTT,CASSLEQGGVSEAFF
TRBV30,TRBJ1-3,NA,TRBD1,TGTGCCTGGGACAGGGGATACTCTGGAAACACCATATATTTT,CAWDRGYSGNTIYF
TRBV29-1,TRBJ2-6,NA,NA,TGCAGCGTTGAATTCCCGTACGGGGCCAACGTCCTGACTTTC,CSVEFPYGANVLTF
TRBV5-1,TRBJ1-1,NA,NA,TGCGCCAGCAGCTTGGAAAGGGGCACTGAAGCTTTCTTT,CASSLERGTEAFF
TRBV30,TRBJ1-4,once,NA,TGTGCCTGGAGAGAACGGGCGAAACTGTTTTTT,CAWRERAKLFF
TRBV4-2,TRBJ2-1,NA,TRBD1,TGTGCCAGCAGCCAAGACCCTATTACAGGGGTTTACTACAATGAGCAGTTCTTC,CASSQDPITGVYYNEQFF
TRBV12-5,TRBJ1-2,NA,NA,TGTGCTAGTGGTTTGGGGCCCAAAGTTGGCTACACCTTC,CASGLGPKVGYTF
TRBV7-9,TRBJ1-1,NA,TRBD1,TGTGCCAGCAGGTCGACAGGGGACACTGAAGCTTTCTTT,CASRSTGDTEAFF
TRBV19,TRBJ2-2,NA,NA,TGTGCCAGTAAACCGACGGCGAACACCGGGGAGCTGTTTTTT,CASKPTANTGELFF
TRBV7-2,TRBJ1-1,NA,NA,TGTGCCAGCAGCTTAGACTTTGCTGGGACTGAAGCTTTCTTT,CASSLDFAGTEAFF
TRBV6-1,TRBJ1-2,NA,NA,TGTGCCAGCAGTCCTCGGGGGCGGCGCGGGTATGGCTACACCTTC,CASSPRGRRGYGYTF
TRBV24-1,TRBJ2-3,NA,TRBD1,TGTGCCACCAGTGATCCCCGGACAGGGGCCTTCACAGATACGCAGTATTTT,CATSDPRTGAFTDTQYF
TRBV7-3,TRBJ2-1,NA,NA,TGTGCCAGCAGCCCTACCACAGCTTCCCTCTCCTACAATGAGCAGTTCTTC,CASSPTTASLSYNEQFF
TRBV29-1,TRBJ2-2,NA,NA,TGCAGCGTTAGGGCTGGGATGACTTCGAACACCGGGGAGCTGTTTTTT,CSVRAGMTSNTGELFF
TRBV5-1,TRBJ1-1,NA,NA,TGCGCCAGCAGCCCGACGACGGGGAACACTGAAGCTTTCTTT,CASSPTTGNTEAFF
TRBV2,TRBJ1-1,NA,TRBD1,TGTGCCAGCAACAGCGACAGGGTGAAAAGTGAAGCTTTCTTT,CASNSDRVKSEAFF
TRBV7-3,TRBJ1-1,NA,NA,TGTGCCAGCAGCAAAGGACAGAACACTGAAGCTTTCTTT,CASSKGQNTEAFF
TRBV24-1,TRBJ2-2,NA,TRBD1,TGTGCCACCAGTGGGGGTATGACAGGGGTACACACCGGGGAGCTGTTTTTT,CATSGGMTGVHTGELFF
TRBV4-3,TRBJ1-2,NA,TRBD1,TGCGCCAGCAGCCACCTCGGGACAGGGAGAATCTATGGCTACACCTTC,CASSHLGTGRIYGYTF
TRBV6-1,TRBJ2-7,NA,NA,TGTGCCAGCAGTGAAGCTGGGACGGCCTCCTACGAGCAGTACTTC,CASSEAGTASYEQYF
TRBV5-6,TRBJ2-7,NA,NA,TGTGCCAGCAGCTGGGGACCGAACTACGAGCAGTACTTC,CASSWGPNYEQYF
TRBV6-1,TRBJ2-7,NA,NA,TGTGCCAGCAGTGAAATGGGACCAAGGGAGCAGTACTTC,CASSEMGPREQYF
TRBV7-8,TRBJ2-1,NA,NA,TGTGCCAGCAGTCACAAAACGAGTTCCTACAATGAGCAGTTCTTC,CASSHKTSSYNEQFF
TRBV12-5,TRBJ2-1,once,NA,TGTGCTAGTGGACCGAACGGGGGATACAATGAGCAGTTCTTC,CASGPNGGYNEQFF
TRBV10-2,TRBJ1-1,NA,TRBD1,TGCGCCAGCAGTACGGGACAGGGGACTCGCATTGACACTGAAGCTTTCTTT,CASSTGQGTRIDTEAFF
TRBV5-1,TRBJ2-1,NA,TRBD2,TGCGCCAGCAGCTTAAACAGGGGAGTAGCGGGAGTATACTACAATGAGCAGTTCTTC,CASSLNRGVAGVYYNEQFF
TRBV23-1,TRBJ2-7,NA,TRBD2,TGCGCCAGCAGGAGACTAGCACCGACCTACGAGCAGTACTTC,CASRRLAPTYEQYF
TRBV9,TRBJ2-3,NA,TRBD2,TGTGCCAGCAGCGCTAGCGGGGGGGCTATATTAGATACGCAGTATTTT,CASSASGGAILDTQYF